These T cell receptor beta chains were read from a single sample in a study of long-term antiretroviral therapy in people with HIV. Generated by immunoSEQ multiplex PCR, the TCRdb table keeps only in-frame clones and is missing some. Of about 25,000 clones listed, just over 85% were seen once; the top ten hold roughly 15%. Sequenced material: unsorted PBMCs, taken 1.2 years after starting antiretroviral therapy. The receptor set was obtained from a man between 50 and 59 years old with HIV. Both conserved end residues are part of each CDR3. Fields, in order: J gene, D gene, clone size, V gene, CDR3 DNA, CDR3 protein. D genes are given only for firm matches. Some rows mark clone size as missing; the rest say once, few, many or name a class of expanded clone.

j_call: TRBJ2-7; d_call: .; clone_size: .; v_call: TRBV15; cdr3_nt: TGTGCCACCAGCAGATCAGGGACGACCTACGAGCAGTACTTC; cdr3_aa: CATSRSGTTYEQYF
j_call: TRBJ1-1; d_call: .; clone_size: once; v_call: TRBV4-1; cdr3_nt: TGCGCCAGCAGCCAAGATAGCGGTATGAACACTGAAGCTTTCTTT; cdr3_aa: CASSQDSGMNTEAFF
j_call: TRBJ2-7; d_call: .; clone_size: .; v_call: TRBV7-3; cdr3_nt: TGTGCCAGCAGCTCGGGCCTTGGGGGCGAGCAGTACTTC; cdr3_aa: CASSSGLGGEQYF
j_call: TRBJ2-5; d_call: TRBD1; clone_size: .; v_call: TRBV9; cdr3_nt: TGTGCCAGCAGCGTCCAGGGGGCGGCGGAGACCCAGTACTTC; cdr3_aa: CASSVQGAAETQYF
j_call: TRBJ2-1; d_call: .; clone_size: .; v_call: TRBV7-6; cdr3_nt: TGTGCCAGCAGCTTAGGGGGGTGGGGGGATGAGCAGTTCTTC; cdr3_aa: CASSLGGWGDEQFF
j_call: TRBJ1-1; d_call: TRBD1; clone_size: .; v_call: TRBV7-9; cdr3_nt: TGTGCCAGCAGCCACCGGACAGGGTCTATCTTCAACACTGAAGCTTTCTTT; cdr3_aa: CASSHRTGSIFNTEAFF
j_call: TRBJ2-1; d_call: TRBD2; clone_size: .; v_call: TRBV9; cdr3_nt: TGTGCCAGCAGAGGAACCGGGGGGGGCAATGAGCAGTTCTTC; cdr3_aa: CASRGTGGGNEQFF
j_call: TRBJ2-5; d_call: .; clone_size: .; v_call: TRBV5-1; cdr3_nt: TGCGCCAGCAGCTTGGGCAGCCGATATCCTCAAGAGACCCAGTACTTC; cdr3_aa: CASSLGSRYPQETQYF
j_call: TRBJ2-7; d_call: .; clone_size: .; v_call: TRBV5-1; cdr3_nt: TGCGCCAGCGGCCGGACAGAAGTAGACGAGCAGTACTTC; cdr3_aa: CASGRTEVDEQYF
j_call: TRBJ2-3; d_call: TRBD2; clone_size: .; v_call: TRBV28; cdr3_nt: TGTGCCAGCAGTTTCGGCGGGGGGGCGGCAGATACGCAGTATTTT; cdr3_aa: CASSFGGGAADTQYF
j_call: TRBJ2-7; d_call: .; clone_size: .; v_call: TRBV7-8; cdr3_nt: TGTGCCAGCACCCTAGGTGGGCAGGGGACCTACGAGCAGTACTTC; cdr3_aa: CASTLGGQGTYEQYF
j_call: TRBJ1-1; d_call: .; clone_size: once; v_call: TRBV14; cdr3_nt: TGTGCCAGCAGCCGGCTTCCGGGACGGTGGAGCACTGAAGCTTTCTTT; cdr3_aa: CASSRLPGRWSTEAFF
j_call: TRBJ1-1; d_call: TRBD1; clone_size: .; v_call: TRBV5-1; cdr3_nt: TGCGCCAGCAGCTGGGACAGGGGAAGCACTGAAGCTTTCTTT; cdr3_aa: CASSWDRGSTEAFF
j_call: TRBJ2-5; d_call: TRBD2; clone_size: .; v_call: TRBV7-9; cdr3_nt: TGTGCCAGCAGCTTTGCGGGGGGGGTACAAGAGACCCAGTACTTC; cdr3_aa: CASSFAGGVQETQYF
j_call: TRBJ2-2; d_call: .; clone_size: large; v_call: TRBV2; cdr3_nt: TGTGCCAGCACTTGGACGGCCGGGGAGCTGTTTTTT; cdr3_aa: CASTWTAGELFF
j_call: TRBJ2-3; d_call: .; clone_size: .; v_call: TRBV28; cdr3_nt: TGTGCCAGCCTAGGGGGGGCCGCTGGCACAGATACGCAGTATTTT; cdr3_aa: CASLGGAAGTDTQYF
j_call: TRBJ2-6; d_call: .; clone_size: .; v_call: TRBV28; cdr3_nt: TGTGCCAGCAGTTGGAGCTCTGGGGCCAACGTCCTGACTTTC; cdr3_aa: CASSWSSGANVLTF
j_call: TRBJ2-5; d_call: .; clone_size: once; v_call: TRBV13; cdr3_nt: TGTGCCAGCAGCTTAGGGGGGGCCACAGGGAGGACCCAGTACTTC; cdr3_aa: CASSLGGATGRTQYF
j_call: TRBJ2-5; d_call: .; clone_size: .; v_call: TRBV7-9; cdr3_nt: TGTGCCAGCAGCTCAAGGGGCTTTGGGGAGACCCAGTACTTC; cdr3_aa: CASSSRGFGETQYF
j_call: TRBJ1-3; d_call: .; clone_size: .; v_call: TRBV4-3; cdr3_nt: TGCGCCAGCAGCCAAGTCCCGGGGGCTACCTCTGGAAACACCATATATTTT; cdr3_aa: CASSQVPGATSGNTIYF
j_call: TRBJ2-2; d_call: .; clone_size: .; v_call: TRBV7-2; cdr3_nt: TGTGCCAGCAGCTTGGTGGCAGGGGCTCTCACCGGGGAGCTGTTTTTT; cdr3_aa: CASSLVAGALTGELFF
j_call: TRBJ2-3; d_call: TRBD2; clone_size: .; v_call: TRBV28; cdr3_nt: TGTGCCAGCAGTTTCTTTTCTGGGACTAGCGGCACAGATACGCAGTATTTT; cdr3_aa: CASSFFSGTSGTDTQYF
j_call: TRBJ2-2; d_call: .; clone_size: .; v_call: TRBV28; cdr3_nt: TGTGCCAGCAGTTTGGGGACAAGGCCCACCGGGGAGCTGTTTTTT; cdr3_aa: CASSLGTRPTGELFF
j_call: TRBJ1-1; d_call: .; clone_size: .; v_call: TRBV2; cdr3_nt: TGTGCCAGCACCTCAGGAGGGAGTAGTGGTCGGAACACTGAAGCTTTCTTT; cdr3_aa: CASTSGGSSGRNTEAFF
j_call: TRBJ2-1; d_call: TRBD2; clone_size: .; v_call: TRBV5-5; cdr3_nt: TGTGCCAGCAGCTCGGGACTAGCGGGGGGGTTCAATGAGCAGTTCTTC; cdr3_aa: CASSSGLAGGFNEQFF
j_call: TRBJ1-4; d_call: .; clone_size: .; v_call: TRBV5-1; cdr3_nt: TGCGCCAGCAGTACTCGCGGGGGTGAGCATGAAAAACTGTTTTTT; cdr3_aa: CASSTRGGEHEKLFF
j_call: TRBJ1-2; d_call: .; clone_size: once; v_call: TRBV15; cdr3_nt: TGTGCCACCAGCGGAGGTCAGCGGCGCTATGGCTACACCTTC; cdr3_aa: CATSGGQRRYGYTF
j_call: TRBJ2-7; d_call: .; clone_size: few; v_call: TRBV27; cdr3_nt: TGTGCCAGCAGTCTAGGGGATTCCTACGAGCAGTACTTC; cdr3_aa: CASSLGDSYEQYF
j_call: TRBJ2-7; d_call: TRBD1; clone_size: .; v_call: TRBV30; cdr3_nt: TGTGCCTGGAAACAGGGGGCTCTCTACGAGCAGTACTTC; cdr3_aa: CAWKQGALYEQYF
j_call: TRBJ2-3; d_call: TRBD2; clone_size: .; v_call: TRBV5-1; cdr3_nt: TGCGCCACCAAAACGAGCGGGGGAGGAGATACGCAGTATTTT; cdr3_aa: CATKTSGGGDTQYF
j_call: TRBJ1-3; d_call: .; clone_size: .; v_call: TRBV29-1; cdr3_nt: TGCAGCGTTGCTTGGGCAGCTGGAAACACCATATATTTT; cdr3_aa: CSVAWAAGNTIYF
j_call: TRBJ1-3; d_call: .; clone_size: .; v_call: TRBV4-3; cdr3_nt: TGCGCCAGCAGCCATGCTCTGACGGGCACCGGCCCTGGAAACACCATATATTTT; cdr3_aa: CASSHALTGTGPGNTIYF
j_call: TRBJ1-2; d_call: .; clone_size: .; v_call: TRBV6-5; cdr3_nt: TGTGCCAGCAGTTACTTTCGGGCAGCCTCCACATATGGCTACACCTTC; cdr3_aa: CASSYFRAASTYGYTF
j_call: TRBJ2-1; d_call: TRBD1; clone_size: .; v_call: TRBV27; cdr3_nt: TGTGCCAGCAGTTTATGGACAGGGTCCGTCGATGAGCAGTTCTTC; cdr3_aa: CASSLWTGSVDEQFF
j_call: TRBJ1-1; d_call: .; clone_size: .; v_call: TRBV4-3; cdr3_nt: TGCGCCAGCAGCCAAGGGGGCGCGGACACTGAAGCTTTCTTT; cdr3_aa: CASSQGGADTEAFF
j_call: TRBJ1-2; d_call: TRBD1; clone_size: few; v_call: TRBV18; cdr3_nt: TGTGCCAGCTCTCCGGGACAGGACAACTATGGCTACACCTTC; cdr3_aa: CASSPGQDNYGYTF
j_call: TRBJ1-5; d_call: .; clone_size: .; v_call: TRBV4-1; cdr3_nt: TGCGCCAGCAGCCAAGCTTCCAGGACAGGCAATCAGCCCCAGCATTTT; cdr3_aa: CASSQASRTGNQPQHF
j_call: TRBJ2-7; d_call: .; clone_size: .; v_call: TRBV5-6; cdr3_nt: TGTGCCAGCAGTATAGGTGGGGACTCCTACGAGCAGTACTTC; cdr3_aa: CASSIGGDSYEQYF
j_call: TRBJ1-1; d_call: .; clone_size: .; v_call: TRBV6-5; cdr3_nt: TGTGCCAGCAGTTACGGACCGAACACTGAAGCTTTCTTT; cdr3_aa: CASSYGPNTEAFF
j_call: TRBJ2-2; d_call: TRBD2; clone_size: few; v_call: TRBV7-6; cdr3_nt: TGTGCCAGCAGCCTATCCGGGACTAGGGGGACCGGGGAGCTGTTTTTT; cdr3_aa: CASSLSGTRGTGELFF
j_call: TRBJ2-5; d_call: .; clone_size: .; v_call: TRBV15; cdr3_nt: TGTGCCACCAGCAGAGATCGGGGGCAAGAGACCCAGTACTTC; cdr3_aa: CATSRDRGQETQYF
j_call: TRBJ1-2; d_call: TRBD1; clone_size: .; v_call: TRBV28; cdr3_nt: TGTGCCAGTGCCCCTGGGACAGCTAACTATGGCTACACCTTC; cdr3_aa: CASAPGTANYGYTF
j_call: TRBJ1-1; d_call: .; clone_size: .; v_call: TRBV6-5; cdr3_nt: TGTGCCAGCAGTTACTCGGCAGGGATCACTGAAGCTTTCTTT; cdr3_aa: CASSYSAGITEAFF
j_call: TRBJ2-5; d_call: .; clone_size: .; v_call: TRBV14; cdr3_nt: TGTGCCAGCCGCGCGGAGGGGGCGAGCAGAGAGACCCAGTACTTC; cdr3_aa: CASRAEGASRETQYF
j_call: TRBJ1-3; d_call: .; clone_size: .; v_call: TRBV9; cdr3_nt: TGTGCCAGCAGCGTAGAGCGGTTGCCTGGAAACACCATATATTTT; cdr3_aa: CASSVERLPGNTIYF
j_call: TRBJ1-4; d_call: .; clone_size: .; v_call: TRBV18; cdr3_nt: TGTGCCAGCTCACCACCCGCAGGGCTTATCCTCCCATCTGAAAAACTGTTTTTT; cdr3_aa: CASSPPAGLILPSEKLFF
j_call: TRBJ1-1; d_call: .; clone_size: few; v_call: TRBV28; cdr3_nt: TGTGCCAGCAGTCCAATCAACACTGAAGCTTTCTTT; cdr3_aa: CASSPINTEAFF
j_call: TRBJ2-7; d_call: TRBD1; clone_size: .; v_call: TRBV27; cdr3_nt: TGTGCCAGCATCCAGGCGGCAGGGGGTCACGAGCAGTACTTC; cdr3_aa: CASIQAAGGHEQYF
j_call: TRBJ1-5; d_call: .; clone_size: .; v_call: TRBV28; cdr3_nt: TGTGCCAGCAGTTTAAAACGAGGGCCCCAGCATTTT; cdr3_aa: CASSLKRGPQHF
j_call: TRBJ1-2; d_call: .; clone_size: .; v_call: TRBV9; cdr3_nt: TGTGCCAGCAGCGTAGAAGGGATCTATGGCTACACCTTC; cdr3_aa: CASSVEGIYGYTF
j_call: TRBJ2-1; d_call: TRBD1; clone_size: few; v_call: TRBV7-3; cdr3_nt: TGTGCCAGCAGCCCAGGTTGGACAGGGGGCCAGAATGAGCAGTTCTTC; cdr3_aa: CASSPGWTGGQNEQFF
j_call: TRBJ1-4; d_call: .; clone_size: .; v_call: TRBV15; cdr3_nt: TGTGCCACCAGCGGCGACAGACAGGTTAGCCTGTTTTTT; cdr3_aa: CATSGDRQVSLFF
j_call: TRBJ2-2; d_call: .; clone_size: once; v_call: TRBV5-4; cdr3_nt: TGTGCCAGCAGCTTGAGCGGCCGGGGAGGCACCGGGGAGCTGTTTTTT; cdr3_aa: CASSLSGRGGTGELFF
j_call: TRBJ1-2; d_call: .; clone_size: .; v_call: TRBV19; cdr3_nt: TGTGCCAGTAGTCTCGGAGGCTATGGCTACACCTTC; cdr3_aa: CASSLGGYGYTF
j_call: TRBJ1-1; d_call: .; clone_size: .; v_call: TRBV5-1; cdr3_nt: TGCGCCAGCAGCTTGGGGCTTGAAGCTTTCTTT; cdr3_aa: CASSLGLEAFF
j_call: TRBJ1-3; d_call: .; clone_size: few; v_call: TRBV19; cdr3_nt: TGTGCCAGTAGTCATGGGGGCTCTGGAAACACCATATATTTT; cdr3_aa: CASSHGGSGNTIYF